The source of this T cell receptor (beta chain) is a study of shared clonotypes between healthy human individuals. Using immunoSEQ multiplex PCR, the repertoire was profiled, and TCRdb retains in-frame clones only, with some absent. The sample holds about 2 million clones, about 95% seen once. In the naive CD8 group, cells lacked CD45RO and were positively selected for CCR7, so terminally differentiated effector memory CD45RA+ cells were left out. Per the germline V gene, CDR1 is SGHDT and CDR2 is YYEEEE. The CDR3 loop spans 13 amino acids. Between the trimmed V and J ends, which lost 0 bases and 7 bases, there was a span of 8 bases.

This sequence joins TRBV5-6 and TRBJ1-3; D not resolved. The specimen sequenced was naive CD8+ T cells sorted from blood. This TCR derives from a man younger than 30 in good health. CDR3 region: CASSLEHINTIYF. The CDR3 region has the DNA TGTGCCAGCAGCTTGGAACACATTAACACCATATATTTT.